This T cell receptor beta chain is drawn from a study of CD8 T cells in Susac syndrome. Germline-derived CDR1 and CDR2 are SGHTA and FQGNSA. Trimming pared 3 bases from V and 3 bases from J, leaving 15 bases between. This CDR3 has 15 residues. An input of 0.5 to 1 ug of RNA was subjected to reverse transcription using random hexamers. Amplification of TCR beta CDR3 used immunoSEQ multiplex PCR across 54 Vbeta and 13 Jbeta. TCRdb passed the immunoSEQ multiplex PCR reads through MiXCR, listing each CDR3 protein once. The sample yields about 200,000 distinct CDR3 sequences, roughly 92% seen once. TCR beta was sequenced from blood CD8+ and CD4+ T cells. Both CD4+ and CD8+ T cells were negatively isolated, and TEMRA cells underwent FACS enrichment.

The sequencing sample was made of CD4+ T cells from PBMCs. This TCR was sampled from a human donor in good health. V and J are TRBV7-2 and TRBJ2-7, with D tentatively TRBD1 (6 bases). The CDR3 region is CASSFRRGTNYEQYF. The CDR3 bases are TGTGCCAGCAGCTTCCGGAGAGGGACAAACTACGAGCAGTACTTC.